This section outlines one TCR beta chain sequence together with its context. The CDR3 runs to 17 residues. Germline V CDR1 and CDR2: SGHRS, YFSETQ. Between the trimmed V and J ends, which lost 0 bases and 2 bases, there was a span of 16 bases. These data originate in a study of blood T cell repertoires in COVID-19. The overall study: PBMCs, B-cell-depleted T cells, or T cells were the source of the cDNA or gDNA that made up the material.

Study processing details: Amplification of reference gene primers provided the estimated nucleated cell counts. Produced via immunoSEQ multiplex PCR; TCRdb's table is partial and in-frame only. V, J and clone size derive from that table, while D and trimming were established from the DNA sequence. The table shows over 400,000 clones, with about 88% occurring only once. The chain is built from TRBV5-1 and TRBJ2-3; D remains ambiguous. Material for sequencing was PBMCs or T cells enriched from blood (not recorded which). This clonotype was obtained from a woman aged 55-69 years who had recovered from COVID-19. CDR3 coding DNA: TGCGCCAGCAGCTTGGGTTGGGTATCGATAGCCACAGATACGCAGTATTTT. Translating it yields CASSLGWVSIATDTQYF.